This TCR beta chain was recorded in a study of blood T cell repertoires in COVID-19. Background on the study: COVID-19 samples collected from the United States, Italy and Spain covered acute and convalescent phases. Sample material is recorded as cDNA or gDNA derived from T cells, B-cell-depleted T cells, or PBMCs.

Patients from Seattle were sampled longitudinally, starting during active infection. Per the germline V gene, CDR1 is LGHDT and CDR2 is YNNKEL (reference sequence). Trimming pared 0 bases from V and 4 bases from J, leaving 15 bases between. The CDR3 covers 16 residues. Authors' methods: Scientists estimated how many nucleated cells there were by amplifying reference gene primers. Using immunoSEQ multiplex PCR, the repertoire was profiled, and TCRdb retains in-frame clones only, with some absent. V and J calls and clone size are those listed in that table; D and trimming were worked out from the DNA. The sample has about 310,000 clones, 90% seen once; the top ten hold 1%.

The source of this sequence is a woman in her 40s with COVID-19, enrolled during active disease. The V and J genes are TRBV3-1 (or the pseudogene TRBV3-2) and TRBJ1-1; tentatively, D is TRBD1 (5 bases). The specimen was peripheral blood. The CDR3: CASSQEGGQGGTEAFF. The CDR3 DNA sequence: TGTGCCAGCAGCCAAGAGGGAGGTCAGGGCGGCACTGAAGCTTTCTTT.